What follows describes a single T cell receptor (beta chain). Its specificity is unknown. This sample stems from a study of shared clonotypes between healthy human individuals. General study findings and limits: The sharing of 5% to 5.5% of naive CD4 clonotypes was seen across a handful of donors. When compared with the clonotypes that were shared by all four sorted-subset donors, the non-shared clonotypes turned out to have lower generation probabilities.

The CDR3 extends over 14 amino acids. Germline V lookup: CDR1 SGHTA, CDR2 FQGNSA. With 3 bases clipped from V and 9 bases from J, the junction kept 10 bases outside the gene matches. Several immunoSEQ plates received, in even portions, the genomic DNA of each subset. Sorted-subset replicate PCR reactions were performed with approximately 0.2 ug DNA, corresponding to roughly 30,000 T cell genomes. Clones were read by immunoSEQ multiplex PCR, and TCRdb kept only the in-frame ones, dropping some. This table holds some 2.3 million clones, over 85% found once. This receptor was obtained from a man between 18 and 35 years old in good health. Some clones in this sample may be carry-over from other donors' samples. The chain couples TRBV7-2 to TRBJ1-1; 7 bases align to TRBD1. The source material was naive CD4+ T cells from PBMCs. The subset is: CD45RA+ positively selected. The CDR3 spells CASSLGRQGYQAFF. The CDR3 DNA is TGTGCCAGCAGCTTGGGCCGACAGGGATACCAAGCTTTCTTT. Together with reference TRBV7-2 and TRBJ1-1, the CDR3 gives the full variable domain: GAGVSQSPSNKVTEKGKDVELRCDPISGHTALYWYRQSLGQGLEFLIYFQGNSAPDKSGLPSDRFSAERTGGSVSTLTIQRTQQEDSAVYLCASSLGRQGYQAFFGQGTRLTVV.